This T cell receptor beta chain came from a study of blood T cell repertoires in COVID-19. About the research overall: Samples taken during acute and convalescent COVID-19 were collected in the United States, Italy and Spain. From T cells, B-cell-depleted T cells, or PBMCs came the material, which was cDNA or gDNA.

Only in-frame clones appear in the TCRdb table, and some are missing; sequencing was by immunoSEQ multiplex PCR. The sample contains 15,000 to 20,000 clones, 70% to 90% of which appear only once. J was trimmed by 7 bases and V by 5 bases; bases with no gene match: 4. Germline V gene sequence: CDR1 MNHEY, CDR2 SMNVEV (reference sequence). CDR3 length equals 13 residues. V is TRBV27 and J is TRBJ1-2; the match to TRBD1 covers 10 bases. The source of this sequence is a man aged 60 to 75 with acute or convalescent COVID-19. The sequencing sample was made of peripheral blood. In DNA form, the CDR3 reads TGTGCCAGCAGTGACCGGGACAGGGGTGGCTACACCTTC. Protein sequence: CASSDRDRGGYTF.